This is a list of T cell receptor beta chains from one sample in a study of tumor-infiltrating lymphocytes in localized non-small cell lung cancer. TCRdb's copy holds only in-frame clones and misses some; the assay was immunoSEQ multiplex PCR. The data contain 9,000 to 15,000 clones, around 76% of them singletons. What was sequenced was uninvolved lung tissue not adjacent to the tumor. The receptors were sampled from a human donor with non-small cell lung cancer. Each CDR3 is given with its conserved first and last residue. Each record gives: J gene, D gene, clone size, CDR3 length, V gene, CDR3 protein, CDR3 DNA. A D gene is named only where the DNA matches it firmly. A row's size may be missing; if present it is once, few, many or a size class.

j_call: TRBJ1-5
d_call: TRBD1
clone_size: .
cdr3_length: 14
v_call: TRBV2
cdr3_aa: CARMTGEGNQPQHF
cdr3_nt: TGTGCCAGAATGACAGGGGAGGGCAATCAGCCCCAGCATTTT

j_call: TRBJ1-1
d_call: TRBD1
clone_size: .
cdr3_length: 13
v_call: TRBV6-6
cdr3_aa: CASSFRDSRPAFF
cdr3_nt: TGTGCCAGCAGTTTCCGGGACAGCCGACCGGCTTTCTTT

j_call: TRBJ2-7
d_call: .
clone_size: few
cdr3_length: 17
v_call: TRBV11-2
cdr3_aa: CASSLDQPGWRTYEQYF
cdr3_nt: TGTGCCAGCAGCTTAGATCAACCCGGCTGGCGGACCTACGAGCAGTACTTC

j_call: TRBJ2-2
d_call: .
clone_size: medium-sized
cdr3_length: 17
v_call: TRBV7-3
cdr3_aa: CASSLIMGAPNTGELFF
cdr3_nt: TGTGCCAGCAGCTTAATCATGGGGGCCCCAAACACCGGGGAGCTGTTTTTT

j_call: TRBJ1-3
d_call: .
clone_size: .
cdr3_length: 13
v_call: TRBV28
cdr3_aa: CASSLGFGNTIYF
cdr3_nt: TGTGCCAGCAGTTTGGGGTTTGGAAACACCATATATTTT

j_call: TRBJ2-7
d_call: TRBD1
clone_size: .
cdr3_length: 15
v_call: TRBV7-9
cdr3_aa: CASTEPNRGPALKDF
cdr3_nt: TGTGCCAGCACCGAACCAAACAGGGGCCCGGCCCTAAAGGACTTC

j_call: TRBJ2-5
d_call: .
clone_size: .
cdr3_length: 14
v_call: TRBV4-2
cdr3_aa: CASSQGQVQETQYF
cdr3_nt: TGTGCCAGCAGCCAAGGACAAGTCCAAGAGACCCAGTACTTC

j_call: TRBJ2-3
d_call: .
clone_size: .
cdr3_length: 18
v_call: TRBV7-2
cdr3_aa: CASSLGFPHRLELATQYF
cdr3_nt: TGTGCCAGCAGCTTAGGTTTCCCCCATCGACTAGAGCTTGCTACGCAGTATTTT

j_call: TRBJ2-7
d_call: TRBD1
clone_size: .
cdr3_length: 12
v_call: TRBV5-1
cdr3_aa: CASSIQGNEQYF
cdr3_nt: TGCGCCAGCAGCATACAGGGGAACGAGCAGTACTTC

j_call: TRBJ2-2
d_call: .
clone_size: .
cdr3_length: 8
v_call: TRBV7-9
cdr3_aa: CATGELFF
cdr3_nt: TGTGCCACCGGGGAGCTGTTTTTT

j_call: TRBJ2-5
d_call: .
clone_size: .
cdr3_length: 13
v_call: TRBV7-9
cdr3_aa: CASEGVGGETQYF
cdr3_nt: TGTGCCAGCGAAGGAGTGGGGGGAGAGACCCAGTACTTC